This T cell receptor (beta chain) originates from a study of T cell repertoires in cytomegalovirus infection. Turning to the study itself: HLA-C-restricted CMV epitopes, recently identified, and well-studied HLA-B-restricted ones were used by the study. Both CMV infection and a matching HLA type were indicated by public TCR beta signatures.

Study findings and constraints: Clonotype analysis showed dominance of the ex vivo response by HLA-C-restricted CMV-specific TCR beta clonotypes. Identification of carriers of CMV plus the relevant HLA was achieved through cumulative public TCR beta family frequency.

Germline V gives CDR1 SGHKS, CDR2 YYEKEE (reference sequence). The CDR3 is 16 residues long. One entry per CDR3 protein, called by TCRdb with MiXCR from the reads. The sample shows around 360,000 distinct CDR3 sequences, roughly a third of them seen only once. Turning to this clonotype: Its antigen is undetermined. At one end the junction does not follow the germline gene, possibly because of a read error.

The source was cultured PBMCs, collected from culture after CMV antigen stimulation. The V call is TRBV5-5, the J call TRBJ2-2, with TRBD2 matching over 9 bases. This receptor was obtained from a human donor in good health (CMV status not recorded). Some clones in this sample may be carry-over from other donors' samples. The CDR3 coding sequence is TGTGCCAGCAGCCGAATAGCGGGAGTGAACACCCGGGAGCTGTTTTTT. This gives the protein CASSRIAGVNTRELFF.